The T cell receptor beta chain under discussion was sequenced for a study of blood T cell repertoires in COVID-19. About the study: Sites in the United States, Italy and Spain provided acute and convalescent COVID-19 samples. Nucleic acid was either cDNA or gDNA, and it came from T cells, B-cell-depleted T cells, or PBMCs.

V trimming: 2 bases; J trimming: 7 bases; junction bases outside the gene matches: 3. CDR3 size: 14 residues. In germline, CDR1 is MNHEY, CDR2 SVGAGI. Original processing methods: Cell counts per sample came from amplifying reference gene primers. Libraries were prepared by immunoSEQ multiplex PCR; TCRdb keeps only in-frame clonotypes and omits some of them. The DNA gave D and trimming, while V, J and clone size come from that table. The sample includes 150,000 or so clones, around 91% of them seen just once. Seattle-derived patients entered the study during active infection and were followed longitudinally.

The material sequenced was peripheral blood. The sequence came from a man aged 18 to 29 with COVID-19, enrolled during active disease. The chain is built from TRBV6-5 and TRBJ1-2; the match to TRBD1 covers 11 bases. The CDR3 sequence is CASSYGQGAPGYTF. The CDR3 coding sequence is TGTGCCAGCAGTTACGGACAGGGGGCGCCTGGCTACACCTTC.